This record looks at one T cell receptor (beta chain) sequence and its context. The antigen is not known. Using a J-beta primer mix together with a sample-barcoded 5' primer, a second PCR was run for roughly 7 to 11 cycles. TCRdb independently ran MiXCR on the 5' RACE reads; one entry per CDR3 protein. The table has around 1.1 million distinct CDR3 sequences, about two fifths seen once; the top ten hold 10% to 15%. The J segment lost 4 bases and the V segment lost 4 bases, leaving 9 bases of the junction unmatched. The CDR3 totals 15 residues. Looked up from germline, CDR1 is SGHDT and CDR2 is YYEEEE. This sample was included in a study of blood T cells in healthy people across ages. Study-level points and caveats: Unsorted PBMCs prevented conclusive naive versus antigen-experienced comparison.

J is TRBJ1-2 and V is TRBV5-6, with 8 positions matching TRBD1. The receptor's source is a man aged 18 to 30 in good health. The sample taken for sequencing was blood. CDR3 residues: CASSQRDRHPYGYTF. DNA for the CDR3: TGTGCCAGCAGCCAAAGGGACAGGCATCCCTATGGCTACACCTTC.